This T cell receptor beta chain was captured by sequencing in a study of patients and donors after allogeneic stem cell transplantation (dated by TCRdb to the early 2020s). Based on the germline V gene (reference sequence), the CDR1 and CDR2 sequences are SEHNR and FQNEAQ. The CDR3 numbers 16 residues from cysteine through phenylalanine. Only the CDR3 portion is preserved as DNA: 48 bases, with reading frame beginning at the first base. V gives up 1 base and J gives up 0 bases, and the segment between their germline ends measures 10 bases. To note about this clonotype: Which antigen it targets is not known. No much larger clone exists at a distance of one base, and base qualities are not known.

The receptor library was made with RT-PCR. The data were produced on a NextSeq 550. Using fastp trimming at Q25 and MiXCR clonotype assembly, TCRdb reanalyzed the public sequencing data and kept in-frame beta chains. Rows are combined by CDR3 protein, so each entry shows the most common genes and DNA. For this sample there are approximately 170,000 distinct CDR3 sequences; over 25% appear just once. The ten top clones hold 3.2% of the sample. Sequences were obtained from blood, either unsorted or a sorted T cell fraction (not recorded which). This sequence was found in a human donor who was either an allogeneic HSCT recipient or a stem cell or donor lymphocyte infusion donor (not recorded which). It is not recorded whose cells these are; they may come from a transplant donor. This sequence uses TRBV7-9 and TRBJ2-4; the D gene is possibly TRBD1, with 6 bases matching. The DNA sequence follows: TGTGCCAGCAGCTTAGGGCAGGGGCTAGCCAAAAACATTCAGTACTTC. It is translated as CASSLGQGLAKNIQYF.